The sequence of this T cell receptor (beta chain) was determined in a study of cytomegalovirus exposure and HLA in healthy donors. Study-level results: Donor immune exposure was known only as CMV serostatus. An analysis was carried out at a later point. It showed that HLA-associated TCR beta chains were more clonally expanded than equally common non-associated chains. About 180 TCR beta chains were listed as cytomegalovirus-associated. Later on, a genetic analysis was performed. It linked a missense variant in DCLRE1C with V- and J-gene trimming of TCR beta.

V gave up 4 bases and J gave up 5 bases; unmatched junction bases: 6. CDR3 length: 15 residues. CDR1 is SGDLS, CDR2 YYNGEE, per germline. This clone was counted only a few times. Its antigen is undetermined. The PCR contained 60 Vbeta and 13 Jbeta primers. The data were produced by immunoSEQ multiplex PCR, yet TCRdb's version contains in-frame clones alone and is incomplete. This table holds approximately 130,000 clones, over 8.5% found once. J is TRBJ2-3 and V is TRBV9, with 11 bases matching TRBD2. This TCR came from a woman aged 40 to 50 in good health and CMV-seropositive. Source material: PBMCs. The CDR3 loop is CASSFSGGAKDTQYF. The CDR3 bases are TGTGCCAGCAGCTTTAGCGGGGGGGCAAAAGATACGCAGTATTTT.